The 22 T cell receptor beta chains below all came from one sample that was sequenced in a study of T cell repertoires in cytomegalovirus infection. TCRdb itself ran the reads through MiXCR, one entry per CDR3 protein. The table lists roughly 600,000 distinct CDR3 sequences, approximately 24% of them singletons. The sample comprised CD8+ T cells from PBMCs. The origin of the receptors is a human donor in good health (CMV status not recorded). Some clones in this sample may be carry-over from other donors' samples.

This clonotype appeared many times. For the CDR3, the DNA is TGTGCCAGCAGCTTATTGCCGGTGAGCGGGGCCCTGTCTGGCAATGAGCAGTTCTTC. It translates to CASSLLPVSGALSGNEQFF. The chain carries TRBV7-2 and TRBJ2-1, with 7 positions matching TRBD2. V lost 2 bases and J lost 6; bases outside the gene matches: 19. This CDR3 region has 19 residues. Germline V gene lookup returns CDR1 SGHTA and CDR2 FQGNSA.

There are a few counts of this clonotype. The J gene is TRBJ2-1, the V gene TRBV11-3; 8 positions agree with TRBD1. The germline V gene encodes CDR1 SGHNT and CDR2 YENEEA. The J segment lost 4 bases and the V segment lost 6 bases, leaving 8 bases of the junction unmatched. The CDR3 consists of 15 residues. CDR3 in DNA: TGTGCCAGCAGTAAGACAGGGGATGAGTACAATGAGCAGTTCTTC. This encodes CASSKTGDEYNEQFF.

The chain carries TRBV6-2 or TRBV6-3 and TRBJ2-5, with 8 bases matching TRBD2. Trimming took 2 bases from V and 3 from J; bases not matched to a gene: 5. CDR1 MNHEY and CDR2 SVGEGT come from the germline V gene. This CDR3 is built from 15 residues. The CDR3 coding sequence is TGTGCCAGCAGTTACCGTAGCGGGGAAAAAGAGACCCAGTACTTC. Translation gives CASSYRSGEKETQYF.

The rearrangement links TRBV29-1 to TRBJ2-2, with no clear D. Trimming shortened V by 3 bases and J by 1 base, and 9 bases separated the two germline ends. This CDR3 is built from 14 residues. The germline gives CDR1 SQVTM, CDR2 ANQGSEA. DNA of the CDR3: TGCAGCGTTGAGGGCGGTTTGAACACCGGGGAGCTGTTTTTT. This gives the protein CSVEGGLNTGELFF.

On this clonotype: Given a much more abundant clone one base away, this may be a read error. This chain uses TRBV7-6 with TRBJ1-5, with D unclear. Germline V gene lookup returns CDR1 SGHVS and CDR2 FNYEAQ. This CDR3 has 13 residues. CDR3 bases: TGTGCCAACAGCTCGGCCCTAAATCAGCCCCAGCATTTT. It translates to CANSSALNQPQHF.

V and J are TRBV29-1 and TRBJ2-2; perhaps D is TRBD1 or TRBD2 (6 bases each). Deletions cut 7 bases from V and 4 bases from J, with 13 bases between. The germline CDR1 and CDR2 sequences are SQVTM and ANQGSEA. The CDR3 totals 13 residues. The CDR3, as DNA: TGCAGCGGGGTACAGGGAGGCACCGGGGAGCTGTTTTTT. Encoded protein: CSGVQGGTGELFF.

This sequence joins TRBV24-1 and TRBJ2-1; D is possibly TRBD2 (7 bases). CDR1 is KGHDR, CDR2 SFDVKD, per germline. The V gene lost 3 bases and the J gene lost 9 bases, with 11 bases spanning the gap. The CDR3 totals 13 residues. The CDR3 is CATSDGGAGEQFF. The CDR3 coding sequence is TGTGCCACCAGTGATGGGGGGGCTGGTGAGCAGTTCTTC.

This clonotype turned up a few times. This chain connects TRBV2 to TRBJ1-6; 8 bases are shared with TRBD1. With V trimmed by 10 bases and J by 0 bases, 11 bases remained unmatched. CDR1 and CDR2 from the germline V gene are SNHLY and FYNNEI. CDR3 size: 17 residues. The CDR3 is CAILRDRSSSYNSPLHF. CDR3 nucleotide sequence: TGTGCCATCCTCCGGGACAGGTCGAGCTCCTATAATTCACCCCTCCACTTT. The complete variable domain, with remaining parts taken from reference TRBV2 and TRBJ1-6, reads EPEVTQTPSHQVTQMGQEVILRCVPISNHLYFYWYRQILGQKVEFLVSFYNNEISEKSEIFDDQFSVERPDGSNFTLKIRSTKLEDSAMYFCAILRDRSSSYNSPLHFGNGTRLTVT.

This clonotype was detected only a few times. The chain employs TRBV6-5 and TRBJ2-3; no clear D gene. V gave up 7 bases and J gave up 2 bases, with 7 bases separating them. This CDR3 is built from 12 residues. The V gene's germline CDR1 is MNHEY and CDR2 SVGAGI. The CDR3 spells CASNYNTDTQYF. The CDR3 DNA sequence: TGTGCCAGCAACTATAACACAGATACGCAGTATTTT.

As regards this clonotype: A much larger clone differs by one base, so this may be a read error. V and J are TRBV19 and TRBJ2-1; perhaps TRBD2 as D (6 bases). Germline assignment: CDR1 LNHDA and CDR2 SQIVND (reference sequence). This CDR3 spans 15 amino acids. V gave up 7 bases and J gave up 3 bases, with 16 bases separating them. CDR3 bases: TGTGCCAGTAATAAACCGGGGGACCACTACAATGAGCAGTTCTTC. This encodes CASNKPGDHYNEQFF.

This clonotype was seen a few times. CDR3 sequence (DNA): TGTGCCAGCAGTTCCACGGCAGGAGAGAACACTGAAGCTTTCTTT. It yields the protein CASSSTAGENTEAFF. The chain carries TRBV28 and TRBJ1-1; D is uncertain. Trimming stripped 4 bases from V and 1 base from J, with 13 bases between. Germline V lookup: CDR1 MDHEN, CDR2 SYDVKM. This CDR3 comprises 15 residues.

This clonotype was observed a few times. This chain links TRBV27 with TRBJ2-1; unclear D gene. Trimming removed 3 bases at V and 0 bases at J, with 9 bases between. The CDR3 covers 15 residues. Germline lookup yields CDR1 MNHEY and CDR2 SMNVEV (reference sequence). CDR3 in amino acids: CASSFGQDSYNEQFF. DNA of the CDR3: TGTGCCAGCAGTTTCGGGCAGGACTCCTACAATGAGCAGTTCTTC.

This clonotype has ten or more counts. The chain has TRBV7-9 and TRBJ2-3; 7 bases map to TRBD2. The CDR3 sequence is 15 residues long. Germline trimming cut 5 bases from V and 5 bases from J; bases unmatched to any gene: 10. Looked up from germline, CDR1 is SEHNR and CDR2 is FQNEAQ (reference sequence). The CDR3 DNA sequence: TGTGCCAGCAGCCCCTCAGCGGGGACCGGAGATACGCAGTATTTT. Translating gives CASSPSAGTGDTQYF.

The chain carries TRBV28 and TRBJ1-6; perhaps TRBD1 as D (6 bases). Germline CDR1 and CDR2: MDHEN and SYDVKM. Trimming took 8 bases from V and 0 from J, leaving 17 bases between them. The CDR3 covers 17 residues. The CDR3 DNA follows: TGTGCCAGCCGCCACAGGGACGGGCTCTCCTATAATTCACCCCTCCACTTT. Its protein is CASRHRDGLSYNSPLHF. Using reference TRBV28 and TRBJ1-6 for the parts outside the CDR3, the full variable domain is DVKVTQSSRYLVKRTGEKVFLECVQDMDHENMFWYRQDPGLGLRLIYFSYDVKMKEKGDIPEGYSVSREKKERFSLILESASTNQTSMYLCASRHRDGLSYNSPLHFGNGTRLTVT.

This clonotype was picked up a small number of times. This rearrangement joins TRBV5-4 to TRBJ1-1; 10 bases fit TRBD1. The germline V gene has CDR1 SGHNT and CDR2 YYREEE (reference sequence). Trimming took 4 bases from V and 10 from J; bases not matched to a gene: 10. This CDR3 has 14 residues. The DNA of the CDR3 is TGTGCCAGCAGCCAAGGACAGGGGGTTCGCGGAGCTTTCTTT. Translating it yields CASSQGQGVRGAFF.

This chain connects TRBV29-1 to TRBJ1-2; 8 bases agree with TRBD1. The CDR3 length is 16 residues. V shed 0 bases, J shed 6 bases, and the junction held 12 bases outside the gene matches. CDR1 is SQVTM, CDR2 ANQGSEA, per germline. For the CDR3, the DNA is TGCAGCGTTGAAGAGAGTGGGACAGGTCTGCCCGATGGCTACACCTTC. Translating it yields CSVEESGTGLPDGYTF.

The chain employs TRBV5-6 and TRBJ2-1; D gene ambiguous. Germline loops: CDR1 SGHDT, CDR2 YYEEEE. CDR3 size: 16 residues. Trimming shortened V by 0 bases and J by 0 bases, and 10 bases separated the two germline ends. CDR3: CASSLAPESSYNEQFF. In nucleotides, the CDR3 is TGTGCCAGCAGCTTGGCCCCGGAAAGCTCCTACAATGAGCAGTTCTTC.

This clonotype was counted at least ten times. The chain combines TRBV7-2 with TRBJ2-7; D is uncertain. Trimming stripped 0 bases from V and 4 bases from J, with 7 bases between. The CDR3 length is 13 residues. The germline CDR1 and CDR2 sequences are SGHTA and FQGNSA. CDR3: CASSLAQPYEQYV. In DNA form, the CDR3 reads TGTGCCAGCAGCTTAGCACAGCCGTACGAGCAGTACGTC.

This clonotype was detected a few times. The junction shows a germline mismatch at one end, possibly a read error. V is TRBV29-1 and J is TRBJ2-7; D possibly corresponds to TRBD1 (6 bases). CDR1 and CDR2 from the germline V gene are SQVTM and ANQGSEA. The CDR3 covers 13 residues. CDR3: CNVTGPVLYEQYF. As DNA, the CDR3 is TGCAACGTTACAGGGCCGGTACTCTACGAGCAGTACTTC.

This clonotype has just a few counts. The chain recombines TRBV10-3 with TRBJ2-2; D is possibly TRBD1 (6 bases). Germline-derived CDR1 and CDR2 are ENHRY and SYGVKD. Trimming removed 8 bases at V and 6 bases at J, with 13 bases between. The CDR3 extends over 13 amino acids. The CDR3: CAIRTAVSGELFF. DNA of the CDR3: TGTGCCATCCGGACAGCGGTCTCCGGGGAGCTGTTTTTT.

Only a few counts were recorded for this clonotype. This chain's CDR3 is CASSPEGAGQEAGYLSGANVLTF. The CDR3 region has the DNA TGTGCCAGCAGCCCAGAGGGAGCGGGACAGGAGGCGGGTTACCTCTCTGGGGCCAACGTCCTGACTTTC. The V and J genes are TRBV7-9 and TRBJ2-6, with TRBD1 as a possible D gene (8 bases). Germline loops: CDR1 SEHNR, CDR2 FQNEAQ (reference sequence). Trimming pared 5 bases from V and 0 bases from J, leaving 32 bases between. The CDR3 sequence is 23 residues long.

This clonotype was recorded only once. This chain's CDR3 is CASSRGQGITYEQYV. DNA of the CDR3: TGTGCCAGCAGCCGCGGACAGGGAATAACCTACGAGCAGTACGTC. The V call is TRBV13, the J call TRBJ2-7; 8 bases are shared with TRBD1. The CDR3 is 15 amino acids. Germline V gene lookup returns CDR1 PRHDT and CDR2 FYEKMQ (reference sequence). Germline trimming cut 5 bases from V and 2 bases from J; bases unmatched to any gene: 8.